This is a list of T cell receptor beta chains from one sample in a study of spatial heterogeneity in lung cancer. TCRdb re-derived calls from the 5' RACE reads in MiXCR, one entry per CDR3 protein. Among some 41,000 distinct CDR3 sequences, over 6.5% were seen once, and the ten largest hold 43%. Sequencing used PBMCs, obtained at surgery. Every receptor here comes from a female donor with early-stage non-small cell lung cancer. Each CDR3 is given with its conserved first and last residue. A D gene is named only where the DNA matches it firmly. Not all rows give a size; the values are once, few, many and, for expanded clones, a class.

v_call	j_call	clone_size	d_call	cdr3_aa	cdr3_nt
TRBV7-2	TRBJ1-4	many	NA	CASSSRGGEVREKLFF	TGTGCCAGCAGCTCCAGAGGTGGGGAGGTGCGTGAAAAACTGTTTTTT
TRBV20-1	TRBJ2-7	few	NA	CSATRGGLDSEQYF	TGCAGTGCTACCAGAGGGGGACTCGATTCGGAGCAGTACTTC
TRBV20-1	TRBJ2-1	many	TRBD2	CSARDVRGAYNEQFF	TGCAGTGCTAGAGATGTGCGGGGGGCGTACAATGAGCAGTTCTTC
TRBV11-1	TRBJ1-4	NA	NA	CASSFRTDEKLFF	TGTGCCAGCAGCTTCAGGACTGATGAAAAACTGTTTTTT
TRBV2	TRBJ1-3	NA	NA	CASSGIATHF	TGTGCCAGCAGTGGGATTGCCACTCACTTT
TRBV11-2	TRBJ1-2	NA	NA	CASSQIGSGYGYTF	TGTGCCAGCAGCCAAATCGGGTCCGGCTATGGCTACACCTTC
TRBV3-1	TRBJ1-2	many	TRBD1	CASSLSPGQGFYGYTF	TGTGCCAGCAGCCTATCCCCGGGACAGGGGTTCTATGGCTACACCTTC
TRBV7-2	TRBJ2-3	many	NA	CASSLVRGIGYTQYF	TGTGCCAGCAGCTTAGTAAGGGGGATCGGTTATACGCAGTATTTT
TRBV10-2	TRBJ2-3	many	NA	CASSLTGRTDTQYF	TGCGCCAGCAGTTTGACAGGCCGTACAGATACGCAGTATTTT
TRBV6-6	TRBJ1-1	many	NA	CASSYEGVRTEAFF	TGTGCCAGCAGTTACGAGGGGGTGAGGACTGAAGCTTTCTTT
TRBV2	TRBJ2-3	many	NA	CASSETYSRGGTDTQYF	TGTGCCAGCAGTGAAACCTATTCGAGGGGCGGCACAGATACGCAGTATTTT
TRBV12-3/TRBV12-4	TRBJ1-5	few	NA	CASSLGVGNQPQHF	TGTGCCAGCAGCCTAGGGGTAGGCAATCAGCCCCAGCATTTT
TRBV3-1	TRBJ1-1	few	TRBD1	CASSRRQGSTEAFF	TGTGCCAGCAGCCGCCGACAGGGAAGTACTGAAGCTTTCTTT
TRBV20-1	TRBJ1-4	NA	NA	CSARVSAGPGEKLFF	TGCAGTGCTAGAGTCTCGGCAGGGCCAGGAGAAAAACTGTTTTTT
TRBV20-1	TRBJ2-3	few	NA	CSARTQTDTQYF	TGCAGTGCTCGGACTCAGACAGATACGCAGTATTTT
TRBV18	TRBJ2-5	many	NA	CASSPSPETQYF	TGTGCCAGCTCACCTTCGCCGGAGACCCAGTACTTC
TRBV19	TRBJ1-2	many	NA	CASSGDKNYGYTF	TGTGCCAGTAGTGGGGACAAGAACTATGGCTACACCTTC
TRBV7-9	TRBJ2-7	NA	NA	CASSLGTPRDEQYF	TGTGCCAGCAGCTTAGGGACGCCTCGGGACGAGCAGTACTTC
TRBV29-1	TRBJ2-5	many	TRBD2	CSVVIRLAEETQYF	TGCAGCGTTGTAATCCGGCTAGCGGAAGAGACCCAGTACTTC
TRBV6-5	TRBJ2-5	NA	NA	CASRQGWRETQYF	TGTGCCAGCAGACAGGGTTGGAGGGAGACCCAGTACTTC
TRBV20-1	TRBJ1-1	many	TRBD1	CSARVPGQGSEAFF	TGCAGTGCTAGGGTTCCGGGACAGGGGTCTGAAGCTTTCTTT
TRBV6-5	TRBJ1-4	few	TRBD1	CASSYGTGLNEKLFF	TGTGCCAGCAGTTACGGGACAGGTCTTAATGAAAAACTGTTTTTT
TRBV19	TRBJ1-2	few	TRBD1	CASSIRGQGGGYTF	TGTGCCAGTAGTATAAGGGGACAGGGAGGTGGCTACACCTTC
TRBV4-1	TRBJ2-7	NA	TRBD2	CASSQVSGGAQYEQYF	TGCGCCAGCAGCCAAGTGAGCGGGGGGGCCCAGTACGAGCAGTACTTC
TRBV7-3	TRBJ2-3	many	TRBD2	CASSPGGARDTQYF	TGTGCCAGCAGCCCCGGGGGGGCGCGGGATACGCAGTATTTT
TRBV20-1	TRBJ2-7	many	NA	CSAPTKVDSYEQYF	TGCAGTGCCCCCACTAAAGTGGATTCCTACGAGCAGTACTTC
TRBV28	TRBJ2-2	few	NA	CASKRGSTGELFF	TGTGCCAGCAAGAGGGGTAGCACCGGGGAGCTGTTTTTT
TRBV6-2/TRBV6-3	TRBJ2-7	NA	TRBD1	CASSEGTGYFDEQYF	TGTGCCAGCAGTGAGGGGACAGGGTATTTTGACGAGCAGTACTTC
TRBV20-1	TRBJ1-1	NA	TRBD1	CSAGRGLNTEAFF	TGCAGTGCTGGAAGGGGGCTGAACACTGAAGCTTTCTTT
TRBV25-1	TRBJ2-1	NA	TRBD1	CASNDRGKSYNEQFF	TGTGCCAGCAATGACAGGGGAAAATCCTACAATGAGCAGTTCTTC
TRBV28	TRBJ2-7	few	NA	CASSSGSPPYEQYF	TGTGCCAGCAGCTCTGGCTCCCCTCCGTACGAGCAGTACTTC
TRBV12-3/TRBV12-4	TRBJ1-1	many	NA	CASSRGRTLEAFF	TGTGCCAGCAGCCGAGGGAGGACTCTAGAAGCTTTCTTT
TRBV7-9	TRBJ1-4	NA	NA	CASSFSGGHEKLFF	TGTGCCAGCAGCTTTTCGGGGGGCCATGAAAAACTGTTTTTT
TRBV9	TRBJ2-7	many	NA	CASSVQGPSSYEQYF	TGTGCCAGCAGCGTACAGGGGCCGAGCTCCTACGAGCAGTACTTC
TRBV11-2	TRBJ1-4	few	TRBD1	CASSQDRGNEKLFF	TGTGCCAGCAGCCAGGACAGGGGCAACGAAAAACTGTTTTTT